The sequence of this TCR beta chain was determined in a study of blood T cell repertoires in COVID-19. In this sample, this clone turned up a few times. Libraries were prepared by immunoSEQ multiplex PCR; TCRdb keeps only in-frame clonotypes and omits some of them. In the table there are about 260,000 clones, 85% to 90% of which are singletons. Germline V gene sequence: CDR1 ENHRY, CDR2 SYGVKD. The CDR3 covers 17 residues. V lost 2 bases to trimming and J lost 2 bases; unmatched junction nucleotides: 8. The rearrangement uses TRBV10-3 and TRBJ2-3; TRBD2 matches 9 bases. The sequenced material came from PBMCs or T cells enriched from blood (not recorded which). This clonotype was sampled from a woman aged 25 to 39 with acute COVID-19. The CDR3 loop is CAISETKTSGNTDTQYF. The DNA of the CDR3 is TGTGCCATCAGTGAGACAAAGACTAGCGGAAACACAGATACGCAGTATTTT.